This T cell receptor beta chain was found in a study of blood T cell repertoires in COVID-19 (dated by TCRdb to about 2020). A note on the overall study: Samples covering the acute and convalescent phases of COVID-19 were provided by collaborators in the United States, Italy and Spain. Samples were obtained from the ongoing ImmuneRACE study (first 160 participants) and from 1,254 subjects provided by 6 global collaborators. The prospective study material was composed of cDNA or gDNA derived from T cells, B-cell-depleted T cells, or PBMCs. Subjects who had been exposed to COVID-19, were actively infected with it, or had recovered from it provided the deeply sampled blood TCRbeta repertoires that made up the dataset. Sample metadata almost always included a de-identified subject ID, COVID-19 status, age in years and sex. Where HLA class I and class II types were available, the types were taken from metadata supplied by the sample provider, not from assay-based typing. The repertoires were released in a freely available public database meant as a resource for research on the immune response to SARS-CoV-2.

Here is what the overall study found, with its caveats: The quantity of clinical and demographic metadata differed by source and by participant and was supplied without curation.

The CDR3 measures 13 amino acids from cysteine to phenylalanine. Only the CDR3 DNA is retained, 39 bases long and in frame from the first base. CDR1 and CDR2 are read off the germline V gene as LGHNA and YNFKEQ. Trimming removed 1 base from V and 7 bases from J, leaving 7 bases between the germline ends. TCRbeta CDR3 regions were amplified from genomic DNA using the immunoSEQ Assay, a bias-controlled multiplex PCR. Concerning the study's data processing: Within the assay, amplification of reference gene primers was used to estimate how many nucleated cells each sample contained. To quantify the absolute abundance of each unique TCRbeta CDR3 rearrangement, sequence reads were collapsed and filtered. For each sample, productive Simpson clonality was calculated as the square root of Simpson's diversity index across productive rearrangements. TCRdb retrieved this table from immuneACCESS and kept in-frame rearrangements only. Not all clones are present; in checked studies, unresolved V genes account for under half, and no reason is known for the remainder. V and J calls plus clone size are reproduced from that table; the DNA served to infer D and trimming. The sample yields roughly 310,000 clones; around 89% were counted once. The leading ten clones occupy roughly 4% of the sample.

A remark on this clone: Its antigen target is currently unknown. No base quality information exists; no much larger clone differs at one position.

The collaborating institutions used their own protocols to collect whole blood in K2EDTA tubes. For TCRbeta analysis, collaborator samples were shipped as frozen whole blood, as isolated PBMCs, or as DNA extracted from either sample type. The chain joins TRBV4-2 to TRBJ2-2, with an unclear D gene assignment. The receptor comes from a woman in her fifties or sixties with active or convalescent COVID-19. Sequencing used peripheral blood. For the CDR3, the sequence is CASSQAYSGELFF. The sequenced DNA is TGTGCCAGCAGCCAAGCTTACAGCGGGGAGCTGTTTTTT.